The rows below give T cell receptor beta chains drawn from one sample of a study of T cells in Graves' hyperthyroidism and ophthalmopathy. MiXCR, applied by TCRdb to the multiplex PCR reads, yields one record per CDR3 protein. Among about 360,000 distinct CDR3 sequences listed, roughly 14% were seen once. Sequencing was done on a sample of blood. Every receptor here comes from a young woman with Graves' hyperthyroidism that later progressed to Graves' ophthalmopathy. Both conserved end residues are part of each CDR3. A D gene is named only where the DNA matches it firmly. Rows may omit the clone size; those that give it use once, few, many or a size class.

size: few; D: TRBD1; V: TRBV6-6; J: TRBJ1-2; CDR3: CASSYDRDTAGYTF; DNA: TGTGCCAGCAGTTACGACAGGGACACAGCGGGCTACACCTTC
size: many; D: .; V: TRBV12-3/TRBV12-4; J: TRBJ1-2; CDR3: CASRGVMNYGYTF; DNA: TGTGCCAGCCGAGGAGTGATGAACTATGGCTACACCTTC
size: .; D: TRBD2; V: TRBV7-2; J: TRBJ2-7; CDR3: CASSLLADTYEQYF; DNA: TGTGCCAGCAGTCTCCTAGCGGATACCTACGAGCAGTACTTC
size: few; D: TRBD2; V: TRBV19; J: TRBJ2-1; CDR3: CASSKTSGRAREQFF; DNA: TGTGCCAGTAGTAAGACTAGCGGGAGGGCCCGGGAGCAGTTCTTC
size: many; D: TRBD1; V: TRBV28; J: TRBJ2-4; CDR3: CASTEQGYGKNIQYF; DNA: TGTGCCAGCACGGAACAGGGGTACGGCAAAAACATTCAGTACTTC
size: many; D: TRBD2; V: TRBV28; J: TRBJ2-5; CDR3: CASSSRDYEYF; DNA: TGTGCCAGCAGTTCCCGGGACTACGAGTACTTC
size: few; D: .; V: TRBV29-1; J: TRBJ2-7; CDR3: CSVQDGSYEQYF; DNA: TGCAGCGTACAGGATGGGTCCTACGAGCAGTACTTC
size: many; D: TRBD2; V: TRBV28; J: TRBJ2-2; CDR3: CASSLPTSGSYTGELFF; DNA: TGTGCCAGCAGTTTACCTACTAGCGGGAGCTACACCGGGGAGCTGTTTTTT
size: .; D: TRBD1; V: TRBV19; J: TRBJ1-2; CDR3: CASSVLQGAYYGYTF; DNA: TGTGCCAGTAGTGTTCTACAGGGGGCTTACTATGGCTACACCTTC
size: few; D: .; V: TRBV27; J: TRBJ2-7; CDR3: CASSSSQNYEQYF; DNA: TGTGCCAGCAGCTCTAGCCAGAACTACGAGCAGTACTTC
size: many; D: .; V: TRBV27; J: TRBJ2-1; CDR3: CASSFSPPSSYNEQFF; DNA: TGTGCCAGCAGTTTTAGTCCCCCTAGCTCCTACAATGAGCAGTTCTTC
size: .; D: TRBD2; V: TRBV4-1; J: TRBJ2-7; CDR3: CASSQVGGLAGENYEQYF; DNA: TGCGCCAGCAGCCAAGTTGGGGGACTAGCGGGCGAGAACTACGAGCAGTACTTC
size: .; D: TRBD2; V: TRBV5-4; J: TRBJ2-1; CDR3: CASSLPSGSANEQFF; DNA: TGTGCCAGCAGCTTGCCTAGCGGGAGTGCGAATGAGCAGTTCTTC
size: few; D: .; V: TRBV9; J: TRBJ1-2; CDR3: CASIRIDGYTF; DNA: TGTGCCAGCATACGTATTGATGGCTACACCTTC
size: many; D: TRBD1; V: TRBV15; J: TRBJ2-5; CDR3: CATSRGPGGRETQYF; DNA: TGTGCCACCAGCAGAGGGCCAGGGGGCCGGGAGACCCAGTACTTC
size: many; D: .; V: TRBV3-1; J: TRBJ1-1; CDR3: CASSQVTGPSTEAFF; DNA: TGTGCCAGCAGCCAGGTGACAGGCCCGAGCACTGAAGCTTTCTTT
size: .; D: TRBD2; V: TRBV27; J: TRBJ2-1; CDR3: CASSLLASGNRYEQFF; DNA: TGTGCCAGCAGTTTATTGGCTAGCGGGAATCGTTATGAGCAGTTCTTC
size: many; D: TRBD2; V: TRBV3-1; J: TRBJ2-1; CDR3: CASSRAGGYNEQFF; DNA: TGTGCCAGCAGCCGGGCGGGAGGGTACAATGAGCAGTTCTTC
size: few; D: .; V: TRBV3-1; J: TRBJ2-1; CDR3: CASSQEVTNSYNEQFF; DNA: TGTGCCAGCAGCCAAGAGGTGACTAACTCCTACAATGAGCAGTTCTTC
size: few; D: .; V: TRBV24-1; J: TRBJ2-2; CDR3: CATSDGTGELFF; DNA: TGTGCCACCAGTGATGGCACCGGGGAGCTGTTTTTT
size: many; D: .; V: TRBV7-2; J: TRBJ2-3; CDR3: CASSPTPVLLDTQYF; DNA: TGTGCCAGCAGCCCCACCCCTGTGCTCTTGGATACGCAGTATTTT
size: .; D: .; V: TRBV7-9; J: TRBJ2-3; CDR3: CASSQWGRTDTQYF; DNA: TGTGCCAGCAGTCAGTGGGGCAGGACAGATACGCAGTATTTT
size: few; D: TRBD2; V: TRBV27; J: TRBJ2-1; CDR3: CATGLAGGRRTYNEQFF; DNA: TGTGCCACCGGACTAGCGGGAGGCAGACGTACTTACAATGAGCAGTTCTTC
size: many; D: TRBD1; V: TRBV5-1; J: TRBJ1-1; CDR3: CASSWTGGDTEAFF; DNA: TGCGCCAGCAGCTGGACAGGGGGGGACACTGAAGCTTTCTTT
size: many; D: .; V: TRBV12-3/TRBV12-4; J: TRBJ2-5; CDR3: CASSTTGRMRETQYF; DNA: TGTGCCAGCAGTACGACAGGGAGGATGAGGGAGACCCAGTACTTC
size: .; D: TRBD2; V: TRBV10-3; J: TRBJ2-3; CDR3: CATNPTSGIDTQYF; DNA: TGTGCCACCAACCCGACTAGCGGTATAGATACGCAGTATTTT
size: many; D: .; V: TRBV7-8; J: TRBJ1-2; CDR3: CASSPQTAGYGYTF; DNA: TGTGCCAGCAGCCCGCAGACAGCGGGCTATGGCTACACCTTC
size: few; D: TRBD1; V: TRBV28; J: TRBJ2-7; CDR3: CASSPSGTGGNEQYF; DNA: TGTGCCAGCAGTCCATCCGGGACAGGGGGAAACGAGCAGTACTTC
size: .; D: .; V: TRBV20-1; J: TRBJ2-5; CDR3: CSARGGGQGLETQYF; DNA: TGCAGTGCTAGAGGGGGGGGGCAGGGGTTGGAGACCCAGTACTTC
size: many; D: .; V: TRBV27; J: TRBJ1-5; CDR3: CASSLFPGPDQPQHF; DNA: TGTGCCAGCAGTTTATTCCCAGGGCCCGATCAGCCCCAGCATTTT
size: many; D: .; V: TRBV27; J: TRBJ1-1; CDR3: CASRWAVGTEAFF; DNA: TGTGCCAGCCGGTGGGCGGTGGGCACTGAAGCTTTCTTT
size: few; D: .; V: TRBV10-3; J: TRBJ2-1; CDR3: CAIARNYNEQFF; DNA: TGTGCCATCGCCCGGAACTACAATGAGCAGTTCTTC